One sample yielded the 23 T cell receptor beta chains listed below, sequenced in a study of OX40 agonist ivuxolimab in advanced cancers. The data were produced by immunoSEQ multiplex PCR, yet TCRdb's version contains in-frame clones alone and is incomplete. Of approximately 70,000 clones listed, just over 90% are singletons. The sequences come from CD4+ or CD8+ T cells sorted from blood, collected in a trial of the OX40 agonist ivuxolimab. The origin of the receptors is an adult with an advanced solid tumor such as melanoma, head and neck, liver or kidney cancer.

Only a few counts were recorded for this clone. J is TRBJ2-7 and V is TRBV27; 7 positions match TRBD1. V trimming: 4 bases; J trimming: 0 bases; junction bases outside the gene matches: 3. This CDR3 is 14 amino acids long. The germline CDR1 and CDR2 sequences are MNHEY and SMNVEV (reference sequence). The CDR3 protein is CASSSYRGSYEQYF. The CDR3 nucleotides read TGTGCCAGCAGTTCGTACAGGGGCTCCTACGAGCAGTACTTC.

The rearrangement uses TRBV19 and TRBJ2-2; D uncertain. The V gene lost 3 bases and the J gene lost 2 bases, with 4 bases spanning the gap. The CDR3 has 13 residues. The V gene's germline CDR1 is LNHDA and CDR2 SQIVND (reference sequence). The CDR3: CASSIGNTGELFF. CDR3 bases: TGTGCCAGTAGTATCGGTAACACCGGGGAGCTGTTTTTT.

The J gene is TRBJ2-1, the V gene TRBV9; D is perhaps TRBD1 (5 bases). Trimming took off 3 bases at V and 6 bases at J, with 10 bases between the two ends. There are 13 residues in the CDR3. Germline CDR1 and CDR2: SGDLS and YYNGEE. The CDR3 DNA reads as TGTGCCAGCAGCGGAGACAGTCCCAATGAGCAGTTCTTC. Residues: CASSGDSPNEQFF.

The J gene is TRBJ1-4, the V gene TRBV18; 7 bases line up with TRBD1. There are 14 residues in the CDR3. From germline, CDR1 is KGHSH and CDR2 LQKENI. Germline trimming cut 6 bases from V and 6 bases from J; bases unmatched to any gene: 7. The CDR3 region is CASSPGGGDEKLFF. In DNA form, the CDR3 reads TGTGCCAGCTCCCCAGGGGGAGGAGATGAAAAACTGTTTTTT.

V and J are TRBV6-1 and TRBJ1-5, with D perhaps matching TRBD1 (6 bases). This CDR3 spans 14 amino acids. Germline loops: CDR1 MNHNS, CDR2 SASEGT. Trimming removed 1 base from V and 4 bases from J, with 8 bases in between. The CDR3 protein is CASSEVGGNQPQHF. CDR3 DNA sequence: TGTGCCAGCAGTGAAGTAGGGGGGAATCAGCCCCAGCATTTT.

J is TRBJ2-1 and V is TRBV30; 9 positions agree with TRBD2. From germline, CDR1 is GTSNPN and CDR2 SVGIG (reference sequence). This CDR3 is 15 amino acids long. V was pared by 6 bases and J by 9 bases, with 15 bases of the junction left unmatched. This CDR3 is CACLPKASGNSEQFF. As DNA, the CDR3 is TGTGCCTGCCTCCCAAAGGCTAGCGGGAATAGTGAGCAGTTCTTC.

The chain has TRBV6-5 and TRBJ1-3; D is unclear. Germline V CDR1 and CDR2: MNHEY, SVGAGI. V lost 7 bases and J 4 bases, leaving 8 bases between the germline ends. The CDR3 contains 12 residues. In DNA, the CDR3 is TGTGCCAGCAAGGACGGAGGAAACACCATATATTTT. Translation: CASKDGGNTIYF.

The gene calls are TRBV7-9 and TRBJ2-7; 10 bases agree with TRBD1. After removal of 4 bases from V and 3 bases from J, the junction contained 6 bases not matched to a gene. The CDR3 loop spans 15 amino acids. The germline V gene has CDR1 SEHNR and CDR2 FQNEAQ (reference sequence). The CDR3 loop reads CASSYGTGEYYEQYF. The DNA of the CDR3 is TGTGCCAGCAGCTATGGGACAGGGGAATACTACGAGCAGTACTTC.

The chain combines TRBV19 with TRBJ2-1; TRBD2 aligns across 11 bases. Germline CDR1 LNHDA, CDR2 SQIVND (reference sequence). This CDR3 has 17 residues. The trim removed 4 bases at V and 8 bases at J, leaving 13 bases unmatched. The CDR3 region has the DNA TGTGCCAGTAGTACCCCACCTACTAGCGGGAGCCGGTATGAGCAGTTCTTC. It codes for CASSTPPTSGSRYEQFF.

The chain has TRBV9 and TRBJ2-7; possible D gene TRBD1, 5 bases. V dropped 5 bases and J dropped 0 bases, with 9 bases sitting between them. There are 13 residues in the CDR3. Germline V gene data show CDR1 as SGDLS and CDR2 as YYNGEE. In nucleotides, the CDR3 is TGTGCCAGCAGTGGGGCCAACTCCTACGAGCAGTACTTC. This codes for CASSGANSYEQYF. Combining the CDR3 with reference TRBV9 and TRBJ2-7 gives the whole variable domain DSGVTQTPKHLITATGQRVTLRCSPRSGDLSVYWYQQSLDQGLQFLIQYYNGEERAKGNILERFSAQQFPDLHSELNLSSLELGDSALYFCASSGANSYEQYFGPGTRLTVT.

This clone has only one observation. The chain employs TRBV7-2 and TRBJ2-5, with D unresolved. The germline gives CDR1 SGHTA, CDR2 FQGNSA. The CDR3 is 11 residues long. Trimming pared 5 bases from V and 2 bases from J, leaving 3 bases between. The chain's CDR3 is CASSLQETQYF. The CDR3 nucleotides read TGTGCCAGCAGCCTGCAAGAGACCCAGTACTTC.

The chain employs TRBV7-9 and TRBJ1-2, with no clear D. V shed 0 bases and J shed 8 bases, with 22 bases lying between them. The CDR3 sequence is 17 residues long. CDR1 SEHNR and CDR2 FQNEAQ come from the germline V gene (reference sequence). CDR3: CASSLAGGEQTGGGYTF. The CDR3, as DNA: TGTGCCAGCAGCTTAGCAGGCGGGGAACAGACTGGTGGCGGCTACACCTTC.

This CDR3 is CASNNRGVNEQFF. The DNA of the CDR3 is TGTGCCAGCAACAACAGGGGAGTCAATGAGCAGTTCTTC. This chain links TRBV5-8 with TRBJ2-1, with 7 bases lining up with TRBD1. Germline V gives CDR1 SGHTS, CDR2 YDEGEE. The ends lost 6 bases at V and 6 bases at J; junction bases unmatched: 6. CDR3 size: 13 residues.

CDR3: CASNDSEQFF. As DNA, the CDR3 is TGTGCCAGCAACGATAGTGAGCAGTTCTTC. V gene TRBV28 combines with J gene TRBJ2-1; no clear D. Per the germline V gene, CDR1 is MDHEN and CDR2 is SYDVKM. The CDR3 sequence is 10 residues long. Trimming stripped 7 bases from V and 9 bases from J, with 7 bases between.

The chain couples TRBV10-3 to TRBJ1-1, with D uncertain. The germline CDR1 and CDR2 sequences are ENHRY and SYGVKD. The CDR3 is 14 amino acids. The V end lost 0 bases, the J end lost 4 bases, and 9 bases lay between the germline ends. CDR3 nucleotides: TGTGCCATCAGTGAGTCTACGGGGTCCACTGAAGCTTTCTTT. It translates to CAISESTGSTEAFF.

The chain uses TRBV10-3 and TRBJ2-7, with D unclear. This CDR3 has 15 amino acids. Trimming took off 3 bases at V and 3 bases at J, with 15 bases between the two ends. Germline CDR1 ENHRY, CDR2 SYGVKD. The CDR3 sequence: CAISDVTDSDYEQYF. Here the CDR3 DNA reads TGTGCCATCAGTGATGTAACGGATTCGGACTACGAGCAGTACTTC.

The rearrangement joins TRBV10-3 to TRBJ1-5; possible D gene TRBD1, 6 bases. The CDR3 is 16 residues long. V lost 3 bases to trimming and J lost 5 bases, with 17 bases between them. Germline CDR1 and CDR2: ENHRY and SYGVKD. CDR3 region: CAISDPPSDSHQPQHF. In nucleotides, the CDR3 is TGTGCCATCAGTGACCCTCCTTCGGACAGTCATCAGCCCCAGCATTTT.

The rearrangement links TRBV19 to TRBJ1-1; no firm D call. CDR1 and CDR2 from the germline V gene are LNHDA and SQIVND (reference sequence). V was pared by 7 bases and J by 1 base, with 13 bases between. The CDR3 totals 14 residues. The CDR3 DNA reads TGTGCCAGTACCTCGCTGCTTGCGAACACTGAAGCTTTCTTT. The encoded protein is CASTSLLANTEAFF.

J is TRBJ2-1 and V is TRBV9; D is perhaps TRBD2 (6 bases). The V end was cut by 4 bases, the J end by 4 bases, with 15 bases between. The CDR3 totals 15 residues. Germline CDR1 SGDLS, CDR2 YYNGEE. The CDR3 sequence is CASSLSGLGYNEQFF. CDR3 bases: TGTGCCAGCAGCCTCAGCGGGCTAGGGTACAATGAGCAGTTCTTC.

The V and J genes are TRBV6-1 and TRBJ2-7, with a weak D call TRBD2 (6 bases). There are 15 residues in the CDR3. Germline values: CDR1 MNHNS, CDR2 SASEGT. The V end was cut by 4 bases, the J end by 5 bases, with 18 bases between. CDR3 region: CASSALAALFHEQYF. In nucleotides, the CDR3 is TGTGCCAGCAGTGCATTAGCGGCCCTTTTCCACGAGCAGTACTTC.

The V and J genes are TRBV27 and TRBJ2-7; 9 nucleotides match TRBD2. Germline CDR1 is MNHEY and CDR2 is SMNVEV (reference sequence). The ends lost 2 bases at V and 2 bases at J; junction bases unmatched: 4. This CDR3 has 15 residues. The CDR3 loop reads CASSLRAGGPYEQYF. The CDR3 nucleotides are TGTGCCAGCAGTTTAAGGGCGGGAGGGCCCTACGAGCAGTACTTC.

This clone was picked up one time. The gene calls are TRBV5-1 and TRBJ2-1; D might be TRBD1 (6 bases). Trimming pared 4 bases from V and 8 bases from J, leaving 16 bases between. CDR1 is SGHRS, CDR2 YFSETQ, per germline. CDR3 length: 14 amino acids. The CDR3, as DNA: TGCGCCAGCAGCCTTTGGACAGAGGACCATGAGCAGTTCTTC. Its protein is CASSLWTEDHEQFF.

CDR3 region: CASSLTGSSGNTIYF. Here the CDR3 DNA reads TGTGCCAGCAGTTTAACAGGGAGCTCTGGAAACACCATATATTTT. The chain uses TRBV27 and TRBJ1-3, with a tentative D call TRBD1 (6 bases). The ends were cut back, 2 bases at V and 0 bases at J, with 8 bases in the middle. The CDR3 contains 15 residues. Germline CDR1 reads MNHEY; CDR2 reads SMNVEV (reference sequence).